This entry lists 27 T cell receptor beta chains sequenced from one sample in a study of blood T cell repertoires in COVID-19. Libraries were prepared by immunoSEQ multiplex PCR; TCRdb keeps only in-frame clonotypes and omits some of them. The sample records about 81,000 clones, 80% to 90% being singletons. Sample: PBMCs or T cells enriched from blood (not recorded which). The receptors stem from a woman aged 45-59 years with acute COVID-19.

The rearrangement uses TRBV2 and TRBJ2-2, with a possible D match to TRBD1 (5 bases). Trimming removed 7 bases at V and 1 base at J, with 25 bases between. CDR3 length: 19 residues. The V gene's germline CDR1 is SNHLY and CDR2 FYNNEI. CDR3: CASTATGGSGILNTGELFF. In DNA, the CDR3 is TGTGCCAGCACTGCAACCGGTGGATCAGGGATTTTGAACACCGGGGAGCTGTTTTTT.

The V gene is TRBV11-2, the J gene TRBJ2-2, with 7 bases fitting TRBD1. V lost 5 bases, J lost 6 bases, and 15 bases stayed unmatched. The CDR3 extends over 17 amino acids. Per the germline V gene, CDR1 is SGHAT and CDR2 is FQNNGV. CDR3 DNA sequence: TGTGCCAGCAGCCCGAGACAGGGTCCGGATTGGGCCGGGGAGCTGTTTTTT. Translated: CASSPRQGPDWAGELFF. The entire variable domain, with the rest obtained from reference TRBV11-2 and TRBJ2-2, is as follows: EAGVAQSPRYKIIEKRQSVAFWCNPISGHATLYWYQQILGQGPKLLIQFQNNGVVDDSQLPKDRFSAERLKGVDSTLKIQPAKLEDSAVYLCASSPRQGPDWAGELFFGEGSRLTVL.

This chain joins TRBV12-3 or TRBV12-4 and TRBJ2-1; D may be TRBD1 (5 bases). The CDR3 is made up of 13 amino acids. Trimming took off 3 bases at V and 8 bases at J, with 11 bases between the two ends. The CDR3 sequence: CASSFRTTYEQFF. CDR3 DNA: TGTGCCAGCAGTTTTAGGACAACCTATGAGCAGTTCTTC.

V is TRBV19 and J is TRBJ1-1; tentative D call: TRBD1 (5 bases). CDR3 length: 14 residues. Germline values: CDR1 LNHDA, CDR2 SQIVND (reference sequence). The V end lost 6 bases, the J end lost 2 bases, and 13 bases lay between the germline ends. CDR3 residues: CASRRIDRNTEAFF. CDR3 nucleotide sequence: TGTGCCAGTAGGAGAATTGACAGAAACACTGAAGCTTTCTTT.

This chain connects TRBV23-1 to TRBJ2-3, with 9 positions matching TRBD1. Being an ORF, TRBV23-1 has a function that is uncertain. CDR3 length: 15 residues. V was pared by 4 bases and J by 0 bases, with 2 bases of the junction left unmatched. The CDR3 here is CASSRDRESTDTQYF. The CDR3 DNA reads TGCGCCAGCAGTCGGGACAGGGAAAGCACAGATACGCAGTATTTT.

The rearrangement links TRBV19 to TRBJ1-2, with D hard to call. Germline lookup yields CDR1 LNHDA and CDR2 SQIVND (reference sequence). There are 11 residues in the CDR3. Trimming took 9 bases from V and 4 from J, leaving 9 bases between them. The CDR3 nucleotides read TGTGCCAGCCGAAGCGGCTATGGCTACACCTTC. Its protein product is CASRSGYGYTF.

The chain carries TRBV7-9 and TRBJ1-2, with 8 bases lining up with TRBD1. In germline, CDR1 is SEHNR, CDR2 FQNEAQ (reference sequence). The CDR3 has 12 residues. Germline trimming cut 5 bases from V and 8 bases from J; bases unmatched to any gene: 4. The chain's CDR3 is CASSRQGTGYTF. The CDR3 DNA follows: TGTGCCAGCAGCAGACAGGGGACCGGCTACACCTTC.

The CDR3 DNA sequence: TGTGCCAGCAGCCAAGTTCGACAGGGGGCCTCTGGCTACACCTTC. This codes for CASSQVRQGASGYTF. The V call is TRBV3-1 (or the pseudogene TRBV3-2), the J call TRBJ1-2; 10 bases align to TRBD1. The germline V gene encodes CDR1 LGHDT and CDR2 YNNKEL (reference sequence). The V segment lost 1 base and the J segment 7 bases; nucleotides outside the gene matches: 6. This CDR3 is built from 15 residues.

The chain is built from TRBV7-9 and TRBJ1-1; no clear D. Per germline, CDR1 SEHNR and CDR2 FQNEAQ (reference sequence). This CDR3 comprises 12 residues. Trimming pared 9 bases from V and 0 bases from J, leaving 8 bases between. The CDR3 nucleotides are TGTGCCAGGGCGGTAATGAACACTGAAGCTTTCTTT. Protein sequence: CARAVMNTEAFF.

The CDR3 loop reads CASNEPGNQPQHF. The CDR3 nucleotides are TGTGCCAGCAACGAACCAGGGAATCAGCCCCAGCATTTT. The V call is TRBV7-2, the J call TRBJ1-5; a weak D match, TRBD1 (5 bases). The CDR3 covers 13 residues. CDR1 SGHTA and CDR2 FQGNSA come from the germline V gene. Trimming left V 7 bases short and J 4 bases short, with 11 bases between.

The rearrangement links TRBV4-3 to TRBJ1-2, with 8 bases fitting TRBD1. Trimming took 4 bases from V and 1 from J; bases not matched to a gene: 8. CDR1 is LGHNA, CDR2 YSLEER, per germline. The CDR3 extends over 16 amino acids. The CDR3 sequence is CASSPETGEGNYGYTF. CDR3 DNA: TGCGCCAGCAGCCCTGAGACAGGGGAGGGTAACTATGGCTACACCTTC.

The rearrangement links TRBV3-1 (or the pseudogene TRBV3-2) to TRBJ2-1; D remains unclear. The CDR3 contains 12 residues. The V gene lost 1 base and the J gene lost 7 bases, with 5 bases spanning the gap. The V gene's germline CDR1 is LGHDT and CDR2 YNNKEL (reference sequence). This chain's CDR3 is CASSQGVNEQFF. CDR3 DNA sequence: TGTGCCAGCAGCCAAGGAGTGAATGAGCAGTTCTTC.

The chain links TRBV4-1 to TRBJ2-1, with TRBD2 matching 9 bases. J was trimmed by 2 bases and V by 1 base; bases with no gene match: 6. CDR1 is MGHRA and CDR2 is YSYEKL in the germline V gene. This CDR3 region has 17 residues. The CDR3 DNA follows: TGCGCCAGCAGCCAAGCGGGACTAGCTCCCCCCTACAATGAGCAGTTCTTC. It is translated as CASSQAGLAPPYNEQFF.

This chain connects TRBV13 to TRBJ2-7; 14 bases fit TRBD2. The CDR3 covers 19 residues. Germline values: CDR1 PRHDT, CDR2 FYEKMQ (reference sequence). After removal of 5 bases from V and 0 bases from J, the junction contained 12 bases not matched to a gene. The CDR3: CASSRGTSGRRLSSYEQYF. DNA for the CDR3: TGTGCCAGCAGCCGCGGGACTAGCGGGAGACGACTAAGCTCCTACGAGCAGTACTTC.

The V gene is TRBV28, the J gene TRBJ1-2; D not certain. The length of the CDR3 is 13 residues. Germline V gene data show CDR1 as MDHEN and CDR2 as SYDVKM. The germline V and J ends were trimmed by 5 bases and 2 bases, with 9 bases remaining between them. The CDR3 sequence is CASSQQRNYGYTF. The CDR3 DNA reads as TGTGCCAGCAGTCAACAACGAAACTATGGCTACACCTTC.

The chain is built from TRBV10-3 and TRBJ2-7, with unresolved D. There are 13 residues in the CDR3. The V gene's germline CDR1 is ENHRY and CDR2 SYGVKD. The ends were cut back, 4 bases at V and 8 bases at J, with 15 bases in the middle. Here the CDR3 reads CAISGRLDLKQYF. The CDR3 DNA reads as TGTGCCATCAGTGGTAGACTCGACTTAAAGCAGTACTTC.

The CDR3 spells CASSLTGTRTHNEQFF. The CDR3 nucleotides read TGTGCCAGCAGCTTGACCGGGACTAGAACACACAATGAGCAGTTCTTC. This chain uses TRBV5-4 with TRBJ2-1; 8 nucleotides agree with TRBD2. Germline V gene sequence: CDR1 SGHNT, CDR2 YYREEE (reference sequence). V was pared by 1 base and J by 5 bases, with 8 bases of the junction left unmatched. CDR3 size: 16 residues.

The V call is TRBV3-1 (or the pseudogene TRBV3-2), the J call TRBJ2-5, with D possibly TRBD1 on 5 matching bases. Trimming removed 0 bases at V and 7 bases at J, with 12 bases between. Germline-derived CDR1 and CDR2 are LGHDT and YNNKEL (reference sequence). CDR3 size: 14 residues. The CDR3 sequence is CASSQEAGPWTQYF. The CDR3 bases are TGTGCCAGCAGCCAAGAAGCAGGGCCTTGGACCCAGTACTTC.

The genes are TRBV10-3 and TRBJ2-3, with 7 bases lining up with TRBD2. CDR1 is ENHRY, CDR2 SYGVKD, per germline. The CDR3 runs to 14 residues. The J segment lost 4 bases and the V segment lost 6 bases, leaving 7 bases of the junction unmatched. CDR3 amino acids: CAIRASGGADTQYF. The CDR3 nucleotides are TGTGCCATCAGGGCTAGCGGAGGGGCAGATACGCAGTATTTT.

This chain joins TRBV19 and TRBJ2-3; TRBD2 aligns across 11 bases. The V gene's germline CDR1 is LNHDA and CDR2 SQIVND (reference sequence). The CDR3 is 16 residues long. With V trimmed by 5 bases and J by 2 bases, 6 bases remained unmatched. The CDR3 loop is CASSLLLAGDTDTQYF. Written as DNA, the CDR3 is TGTGCCAGTAGTCTCCTACTAGCGGGAGACACAGATACGCAGTATTTT. The entire variable domain, with the rest obtained from reference TRBV19 and TRBJ2-3, is as follows: DGGITQSPKYLFRKEGQNVTLSCEQNLNHDAMYWYRQDPGQGLRLIYYSQIVNDFQKGDIAEGYSVSREKKESFPLTVTSAQKNPTAFYLCASSLLLAGDTDTQYFGPGTRLTVL.

V and J are TRBV7-9 and TRBJ2-1, with D tentatively TRBD2 (6 bases). The CDR3 consists of 17 residues. CDR1 and CDR2 (germline): SEHNR, FQNEAQ (reference sequence). V was pared by 6 bases and J by 6 bases, with 24 bases between. The CDR3 loop is CASREPRLGGLTNEQFF. For the CDR3, the DNA is TGTGCCAGCAGGGAACCTCGACTAGGAGGATTAACCAATGAGCAGTTCTTC. Variable domain in full (rest from reference TRBV7-9 and TRBJ2-1): DTGVSQNPRHKITKRGQNVTFRCDPISEHNRLYWYRQTLGQGPEFLTYFQNEAQLEKSRLLSDRFSAERPKGSFSTLEIQRTEQGDSAMYLCASREPRLGGLTNEQFFGPGTRLTVL.

The chain employs TRBV24-1 and TRBJ1-1; 10 positions match TRBD1. Germline CDR1 and CDR2: KGHDR and SFDVKD. The CDR3 has 15 residues. Trimming took 5 bases from V and 8 from J; bases not matched to a gene: 10. The CDR3 DNA sequence: TGTGCCACCAGTGGCCCTGGGACAGGGGCAAAGGAAGCTTTCTTT. Amino acid sequence: CATSGPGTGAKEAFF.

The chain recombines TRBV6-5 with TRBJ2-2, with no clear D. V was cut by 0 bases and J by 5 bases, with 7 bases left in between. Germline V gene sequence: CDR1 MNHEY, CDR2 SVGAGI. This CDR3 is 14 amino acids long. The CDR3 bases are TGTGCCAGCAGTTACTCCCCCAGAACCGGGGAGCTGTTTTTT. It translates to CASSYSPRTGELFF.

The rearrangement uses TRBV6-6 and TRBJ2-7, with a weak D call TRBD1 (6 bases). Trimming took off 7 bases at V and 1 base at J, with 14 bases between the two ends. The V gene's germline CDR1 is MNHNY and CDR2 SVGAGI (reference sequence). The length of the CDR3 is 14 residues. CDR3 in amino acids: CASKPVTGSYEQYF. The CDR3 DNA is TGTGCCAGCAAGCCAGTGACAGGTTCCTACGAGCAGTACTTC.

The V and J genes are TRBV11-2 and TRBJ1-2; D possibly corresponds to TRBD1 (5 bases). Deletions cut 0 bases from V and 7 bases from J, with 12 bases between. There are 14 residues in the CDR3. In germline, CDR1 is SGHAT, CDR2 FQNNGV. The CDR3 region has the DNA TGTGCCAGCAGCTTAGATCAGGGTGCCTCTGGCTACACCTTC. Translated, it gives CASSLDQGASGYTF.

The chain is built from TRBV5-6 and TRBJ1-1, with 7 bases matching TRBD1. Germline V lookup: CDR1 SGHDT, CDR2 YYEEEE. V shed 5 bases and J 8 bases; nucleotides not matched to a gene: 6. The CDR3 runs 12 residues. The CDR3 loop is CASRRGGVEAFF. The CDR3 DNA is TGTGCCAGCAGACGAGGGGGCGTGGAAGCTTTCTTT.

The V gene is TRBV7-2, the J gene TRBJ2-1, with TRBD2 identical over 13 bases. Germline CDR1 and CDR2: SGHTA and FQGNSA. Germline trimming cut 5 bases from V and 7 bases from J; bases unmatched to any gene: 11. This CDR3 has 17 residues. The CDR3 region has the DNA TGTGCCAGCAGCCCTCCGGGACTAGCGGGACTACAAAATGAGCAGTTCTTC. It encodes CASSPPGLAGLQNEQFF.